Shown below are 9 T cell receptor beta chains from a single sample sequenced in a study of blood T cell repertoires in COVID-19 (TCRdb year 2020). Receptor amplification or capture employed the immunoSEQ multiplex PCR assay. TCRdb carries this immuneACCESS record with in-frame sequences only. Its versions omit some clonotypes, under half of them owing to an unresolved V gene in the studies checked, with the rest unexplained. The sample has about 130,000 clones on record, roughly four fifths of them singletons. Over 15% of the sample belongs to the ten largest clones. The sequencing input was PBMCs or T cells enriched from blood (not recorded which). These receptors were collected from a man aged 25 to 45 who had recovered from COVID-19.

This rearrangement joins TRBV19 to TRBJ1-6; 8 bases align to TRBD1. V lost 4 bases, J lost 11 bases, and 4 bases stayed unmatched. The CDR3 loop spans 13 amino acids. The germline CDR1 and CDR2 sequences are LNHDA and SQIVND (reference sequence). In DNA form, the CDR3 reads TGTGCCAGTAGTACCCAGGGGGCAACACCCCTCCACTTT. It is translated as CASSTQGATPLHF.

This clone was found a few times. The V and J genes are TRBV9 and TRBJ1-5; TRBD1 might be the D (6 bases). The CDR3 extends over 14 amino acids. In germline, CDR1 is SGDLS, CDR2 YYNGEE. V dropped 3 bases and J dropped 4 bases, with 11 bases sitting between them. For the CDR3, the DNA is TGTGCCAGCAGCGGAGGGGGTTTGAATCAGCCCCAGCATTTT. It specifies CASSGGGLNQPQHF.

This clone was seen once. The chain links TRBV19 to TRBJ1-2, with D possibly TRBD1 on 6 matching bases. This CDR3 comprises 13 residues. Germline V gene data show CDR1 as LNHDA and CDR2 as SQIVND (reference sequence). The V end lost 7 bases, the J end lost 7 bases, and 16 bases lay between the germline ends. The CDR3 sequence: CASTEGQGFGYTF. The CDR3 nucleotides are TGTGCCAGTACCGAAGGCCAGGGGTTTGGCTACACCTTC.

The chain joins TRBV5-1 to TRBJ1-2; no clear D. This CDR3 has 15 residues. CDR1 and CDR2 from the germline V gene are SGHRS and YFSETQ. V lost 1 base and J lost 4, with 14 bases in between. The CDR3, as DNA: TGCGCCAGCAGCTTGACGACGGGAGGAAGCTATGGCTACACCTTC. This encodes CASSLTTGGSYGYTF. Using reference TRBV5-1 and TRBJ1-2 for the parts outside the CDR3, the full variable domain is KAGVTQTPRYLIKTRGQQVTLSCSPISGHRSVSWYQQTPGQGLQFLFEYFSETQRNKGNFPGRFSGRQFSNSRSEMNVSTLELGDSALYLCASSLTTGGSYGYTFGSGTRLTVV.

The chain is built from TRBV6-5 and TRBJ1-2; TRBD1 agrees at 7 bases. Germline values: CDR1 MNHEY, CDR2 SVGAGI. The CDR3 consists of 15 residues. Trimming cost V 1 base and J 8 bases; bases outside gene matches: 10. The CDR3 loop reads CASSYYPDRAPGYTF. The CDR3 DNA is TGTGCCAGCAGTTACTACCCCGACAGGGCGCCGGGCTACACCTTC.

V is TRBV5-1 and J is TRBJ2-3; tentatively, D is TRBD1 (6 bases). Trimming took off 4 bases at V and 1 base at J, with 13 bases between the two ends. This CDR3 has 15 amino acids. Germline CDR1 and CDR2: SGHRS and YFSETQ. The CDR3 DNA reads TGCGCCAGCAGCACAGGACAGCTGCGCACAGATACGCAGTATTTT. As protein: CASSTGQLRTDTQYF.

This rearrangement joins TRBV6-5 to TRBJ2-3, with TRBD2 as a possible D gene (6 bases). Germline values: CDR1 MNHEY, CDR2 SVGAGI. The CDR3 has 16 residues. V lost 2 bases and J lost 1, with 13 bases in between. The CDR3 DNA sequence: TGTGCCAGCAGTTACCTGGCGGGGCGGGGCACAGATACGCAGTATTTT. The encoded protein is CASSYLAGRGTDTQYF.

This chain connects TRBV11-2 to TRBJ2-1, with 7 bases that match TRBD2. Looked up from germline, CDR1 is SGHAT and CDR2 is FQNNGV. There are 14 residues in the CDR3. After removal of 3 bases from V and 6 bases from J, the junction contained 5 bases not matched to a gene. The CDR3 sequence is CASSFPGTTNEQFF. In nucleotides, the CDR3 is TGTGCCAGCAGCTTCCCCGGGACTACCAATGAGCAGTTCTTC.

This chain links TRBV29-1 with TRBJ2-7, with a possible D match to TRBD2 (7 bases). The V end was cut by 5 bases, the J end by 0 bases, with 14 bases between. Germline V gene lookup returns CDR1 SQVTM and CDR2 ANQGSEA. This CDR3 spans 14 amino acids. The CDR3 region has the DNA TGCAGCGTTCCCCGGGGGGCTAGCTCCTACGAGCAGTACTTC. Encoded protein: CSVPRGASSYEQYF.